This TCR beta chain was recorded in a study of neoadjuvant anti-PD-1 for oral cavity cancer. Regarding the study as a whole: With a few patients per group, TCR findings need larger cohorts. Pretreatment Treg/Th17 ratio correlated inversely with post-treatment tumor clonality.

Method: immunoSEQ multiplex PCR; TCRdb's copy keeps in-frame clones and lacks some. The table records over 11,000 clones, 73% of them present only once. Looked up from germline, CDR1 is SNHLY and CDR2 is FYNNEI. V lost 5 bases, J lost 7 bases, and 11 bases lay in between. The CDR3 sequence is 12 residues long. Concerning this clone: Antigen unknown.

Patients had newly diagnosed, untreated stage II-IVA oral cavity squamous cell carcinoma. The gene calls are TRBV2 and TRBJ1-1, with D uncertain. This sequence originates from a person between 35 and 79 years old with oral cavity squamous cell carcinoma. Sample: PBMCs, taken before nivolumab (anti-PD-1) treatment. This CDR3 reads CASSNGLYEAFF. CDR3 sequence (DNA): TGTGCCAGCAGTAACGGACTGTATGAAGCTTTCTTT.